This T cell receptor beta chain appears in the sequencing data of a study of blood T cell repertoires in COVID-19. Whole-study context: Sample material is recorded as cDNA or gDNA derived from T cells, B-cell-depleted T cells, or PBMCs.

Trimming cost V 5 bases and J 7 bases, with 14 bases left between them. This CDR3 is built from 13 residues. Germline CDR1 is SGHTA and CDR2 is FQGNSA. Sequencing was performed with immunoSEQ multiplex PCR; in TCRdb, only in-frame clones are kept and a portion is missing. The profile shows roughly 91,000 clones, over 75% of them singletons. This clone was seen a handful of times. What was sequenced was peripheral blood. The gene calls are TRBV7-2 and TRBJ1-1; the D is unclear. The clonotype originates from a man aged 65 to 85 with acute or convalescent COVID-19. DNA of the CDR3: TGTGCCAGCAGCCGTGACCTAGGTCGTGAAGCTTTCTTT. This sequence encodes CASSRDLGREAFF.